This T cell receptor beta chain was obtained from a study of blood T cell repertoires in COVID-19. The CDR3 has 15 amino acids. CDR1 is MNHEY, CDR2 SVGEGT, per germline. V was trimmed by 3 bases and J by 0 bases, leaving 6 bases between them. How the authors handled the data: Amplification from reference gene primers served as the basis for estimated nucleated cell counts. Using immunoSEQ multiplex PCR, the repertoire was profiled, and TCRdb retains in-frame clones only, with some absent. Clonal size and the V and J genes are those of that table, whereas D and trimming came from the DNA. The table shows 70,000 or so clones, with about 90% occurring only once.

Sequencing input: peripheral blood. The receptor was isolated from a human donor in a cohort sampled during active COVID-19. This chain joins TRBV6-2 or TRBV6-3 and TRBJ2-6; D unresolved. Written as DNA, the CDR3 is TGTGCCAGCAGTTATGAGAGCTCTGGGGCCAACGTCCTGACTTTC. It specifies CASSYESSGANVLTF.